The entry that follows covers one T cell receptor (beta chain) sequence. What it binds is not known. Assay used: immunoSEQ multiplex PCR; TCRdb lists only in-frame clones, some missing. The data contain approximately 28,000 clones, about 92% of them seen just once; the ten biggest clones take up roughly 0.72%. This sample is drawn from a study of graft-versus-host responses after intestinal transplantation. Study-level background: Induction using anti-thymocyte globulin, followed by tacrolimus and steroids for two to four years, was given to all recipients. General observations from the study: GvH clonotypes were identified within recipient marrow, with a subset emerging first in ileum or blood. Graft-donor T cell macrochimerism coincided with high graft-versus-host to host-versus-graft clonal ratios in allografts.

The J segment lost 5 bases and the V segment lost 5 bases, leaving 8 bases of the junction unmatched. The germline V gene has CDR1 MGHRA and CDR2 YSYEKL. The CDR3 loop spans 14 amino acids. The sequence was collected from a human patient who received an intestinal transplant, so some T cells may come from the graft donor. The genes are TRBV4-1 and TRBJ1-1; TRBD1 agrees at 7 bases. Sample: PBMCs, taken 66 days after intestinal transplant. CDR3 in DNA: TGCGCCAGCAGCAGACCAGGGGGAGGTACTGAAGCTTTCTTT. Translating it yields CASSRPGGGTEAFF.